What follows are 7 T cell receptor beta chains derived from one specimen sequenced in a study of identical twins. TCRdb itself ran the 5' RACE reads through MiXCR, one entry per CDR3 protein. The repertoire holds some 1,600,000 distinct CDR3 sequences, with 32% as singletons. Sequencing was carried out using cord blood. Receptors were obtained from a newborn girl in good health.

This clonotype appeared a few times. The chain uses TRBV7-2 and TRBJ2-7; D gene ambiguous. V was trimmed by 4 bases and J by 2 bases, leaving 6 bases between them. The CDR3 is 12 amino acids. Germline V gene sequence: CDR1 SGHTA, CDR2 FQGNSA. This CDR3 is CASSSITYEQYF. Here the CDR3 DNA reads TGTGCCAGCAGCTCGATCACCTACGAGCAGTACTTC.

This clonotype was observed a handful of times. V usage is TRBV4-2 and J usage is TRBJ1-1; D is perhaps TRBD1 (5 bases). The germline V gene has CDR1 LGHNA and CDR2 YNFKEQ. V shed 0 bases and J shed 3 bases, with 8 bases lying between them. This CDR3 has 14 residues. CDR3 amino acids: CASSQEDTYTEAFF. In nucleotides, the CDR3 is TGTGCCAGCAGCCAAGAGGACACCTACACTGAAGCTTTCTTT.

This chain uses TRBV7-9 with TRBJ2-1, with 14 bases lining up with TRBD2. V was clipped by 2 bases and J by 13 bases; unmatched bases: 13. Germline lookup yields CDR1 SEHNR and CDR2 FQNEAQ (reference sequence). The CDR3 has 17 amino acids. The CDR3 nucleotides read TGTGCCAGCAGCTTAAAATTGGGACTAGCGGGAGCTGAGACCCAGTTCTTC. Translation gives CASSLKLGLAGAETQFF.

The CDR3 bases are TGTGCCAGCAGCTTTCTGGGGGACCCAACCTACGAGCAGTACTTC. It yields the protein CASSFLGDPTYEQYF. This rearrangement joins TRBV7-2 to TRBJ2-7; the D gene could be TRBD1 or TRBD2 (5 bases each). The V and J ends lost 3 bases and 2 bases respectively, with 14 bases between them. CDR1 is SGHTA, CDR2 FQGNSA, per germline. CDR3 length equals 15 residues.

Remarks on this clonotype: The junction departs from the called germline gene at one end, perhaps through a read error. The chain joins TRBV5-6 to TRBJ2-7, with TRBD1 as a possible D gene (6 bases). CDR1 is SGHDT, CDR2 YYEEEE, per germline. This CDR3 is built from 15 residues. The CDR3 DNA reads TGTGTCAGCAGCCCCTCGACAGGCCTGTCCTACGAGCAGTACTTC. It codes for CVSSPSTGLSYEQYF.

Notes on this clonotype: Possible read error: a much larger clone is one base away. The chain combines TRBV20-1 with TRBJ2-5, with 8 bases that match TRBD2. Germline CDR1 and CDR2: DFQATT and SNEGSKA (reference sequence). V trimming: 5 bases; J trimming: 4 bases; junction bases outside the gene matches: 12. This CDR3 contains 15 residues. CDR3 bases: TGCAGTGCTGGATGGAAAACGGGAGGGCCAGAGACCCAGTACTTC. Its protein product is CSAGWKTGGPETQYF.

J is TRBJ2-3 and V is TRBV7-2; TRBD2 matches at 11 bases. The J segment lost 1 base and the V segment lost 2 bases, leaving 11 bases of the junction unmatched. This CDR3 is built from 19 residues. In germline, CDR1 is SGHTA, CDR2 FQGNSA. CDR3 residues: CASSLNLLAGDRGTDTQYF. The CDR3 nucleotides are TGTGCCAGCAGCTTAAACCTACTAGCGGGAGATCGGGGCACAGATACGCAGTATTTT. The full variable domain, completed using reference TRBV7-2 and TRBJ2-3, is GAGVSQSPSNKVTEKGKDVELRCDPISGHTALYWYRQSLGQGLEFLIYFQGNSAPDKSGLPSDRFSAERTGGSVSTLTIQRTQQEDSAVYLCASSLNLLAGDRGTDTQYFGPGTRLTVL.